This T cell receptor beta chain stems from a study of cytomegalovirus exposure and HLA in healthy donors. Study conclusions and caveats: Most likely, a cluster of highly shared sequence variants arose as a sequencing artifact. The study found most TCR sequences rare, yet found some public TCRs in many donors.

The germline gives CDR1 SGHRS, CDR2 YFSETQ. V lost 4 bases and J lost 7, with 10 bases in between. The CDR3 totals 12 residues. The PCR used 60 Vbeta and 13 Jbeta primers. Per the study methods: There were tens of millions of unique TCR beta chains by a later count, and around 10 million of them were shared. TCRdb's copy holds only in-frame clones and misses some; the assay was immunoSEQ multiplex PCR. The DNA was the basis for D and trimming; V, J and clone size are from that table. The table shows 100,000 to 150,000 clones, with just over 65% occurring only once. Comments on this clone: Its antigen remains unknown.

Each donor was nominally healthy when sampled (though unrecorded immune exposures were likely). The sequencing input was PBMCs. The TCR sequence derives from a man younger than 35 in good health and CMV-seronegative. The J gene is TRBJ2-3, the V gene TRBV5-1; maybe TRBD1 (6 bases). This chain's CDR3 is CASSETGHTQYF. The CDR3, as DNA: TGCGCCAGCAGCGAAACAGGGCATACGCAGTATTTT.